The source of this TCR beta chain is a study of identifying expanded T cells in peripheral blood. Study findings and constraints: About 1.3 clones differed between technical replicates, versus approximately 16 and 20 over time.

This CDR3 is 13 amino acids long. Germline CDR1 SGHTS, CDR2 YDEGEE. V lost 5 bases, J lost 0 bases, and 9 bases lay in between. On this clone: Antigen: not known.

Clones were sequenced by immunoSEQ multiplex PCR, and TCRdb holds only the in-frame ones, with some missing. The repertoire holds about 83,000 clones, with 70% to 90% as singletons. This sequence was found in a person between 18 and 75 years old in good health. The source material was blood. The V and J genes are TRBV5-8 and TRBJ2-7; D not resolved. In DNA form, the CDR3 reads TGTGCCAGCAGTTACGGCACCTCCTACGAGCAGTACTTC. It yields the protein CASSYGTSYEQYF.